The 12 T cell receptor beta chains presented below share a single source sample, sequenced in a study of blood T cell repertoires in COVID-19. Assay used: immunoSEQ multiplex PCR; TCRdb lists only in-frame clones, some missing. The sample lists around 460,000 clones; around 90% were seen once. Sequenced material: peripheral blood. All receptors come from a man between 18 and 29 years old with COVID-19, enrolled during active disease.

The chain is built from TRBV9 and TRBJ2-7, with TRBD2 matching 10 bases. V dropped 0 bases and J dropped 3; count of bases not matched to a gene: 3. This CDR3 region has 15 residues. Germline V gene data show CDR1 as SGDLS and CDR2 as YYNGEE. CDR3 region: CASSVDSGGLYEQYF. CDR3 DNA: TGTGCCAGCAGCGTAGATAGCGGGGGGCTCTACGAGCAGTACTTC.

The rearrangement links TRBV11-3 to TRBJ2-2; TRBD2 aligns across 7 bases. Losses at the gene ends were 6 bases for V and 3 bases for J; bases not matched to a gene: 13. This CDR3 has 17 amino acids. Germline values: CDR1 SGHNT, CDR2 YENEEA. The CDR3 reads CASRLYSGALDTGELFF. The CDR3 bases are TGTGCCAGCAGACTATACAGCGGGGCCCTAGACACCGGGGAGCTGTTTTTT.

J is TRBJ2-3 and V is TRBV5-1; TRBD2 aligns across 12 bases. CDR3 size: 17 residues. Germline V gene lookup returns CDR1 SGHRS and CDR2 YFSETQ. V was clipped by 2 bases and J by 6 bases; unmatched bases: 10. This CDR3 reads CASSFLSSGGAGDTQYF. Written as DNA, the CDR3 is TGCGCCAGCAGCTTCCTTTCTAGCGGGGGGGCCGGGGATACGCAGTATTTT.

The chain couples TRBV2 to TRBJ2-1; D might be TRBD2 (6 bases). Germline V CDR1 and CDR2: SNHLY, FYNNEI. The CDR3 is 15 residues long. Between the trimmed V and J ends, which lost 8 bases and 9 bases, there was a span of 23 bases. The CDR3 region is CASARRLVPEGEQFF. In nucleotides, the CDR3 is TGTGCCAGCGCACGAAGACTAGTTCCGGAGGGTGAGCAGTTCTTC.

The genes are TRBV30 and TRBJ2-2, with 7 bases that match TRBD2. Germline CDR1 GTSNPN, CDR2 SVGIG (reference sequence). Unmatched junction bases numbered 12, after V lost 6 bases and J lost 2 bases. This CDR3 has 16 amino acids. Here the CDR3 DNA reads TGTGCCTGCGCACCTGGGAGCGGGGTTAACACCGGGGAGCTGTTTTTT. Its protein is CACAPGSGVNTGELFF.

The V call is TRBV11-3, the J call TRBJ2-2; 11 bases are shared with TRBD2. The CDR3 has 18 amino acids. The V and J ends lost 3 bases and 0 bases, in that order; junction bases with no gene match: 6. The germline CDR1 and CDR2 sequences are SGHNT and YENEEA. The CDR3 DNA reads TGTGCCAGCAGCTTCGGACTAGCGGGTTCCGCGAACACCGGGGAGCTGTTTTTT. Translation gives CASSFGLAGSANTGELFF.

V usage is TRBV18 and J usage is TRBJ1-5; D remains unclear. CDR1 is KGHSH and CDR2 is LQKENI in the germline V gene. The V gene lost 3 bases and the J gene lost 0 bases, with 9 bases spanning the gap. The CDR3 spans 15 residues. In DNA, the CDR3 is TGTGCCAGCTCACCGGGCCACCATAGCAATCAGCCCCAGCATTTT. Its translation: CASSPGHHSNQPQHF.

There are a few counts of this clone. The CDR3 region is CASSLTPEDGYTF. CDR3 in DNA: TGTGCCAGCAGCCTAACGCCGGAGGATGGCTACACCTTC. The J gene is TRBJ1-2, the V gene TRBV5-5; D is uncertain. Germline values: CDR1 SGHKS, CDR2 YYEKEE (reference sequence). The V end lost 4 bases, the J end lost 6 bases, and 13 bases lay between the germline ends. This CDR3 has 13 amino acids.

The rearrangement joins TRBV7-8 to TRBJ2-1, with 7 bases aligning to TRBD2. CDR3 size: 14 residues. Germline V gene lookup returns CDR1 SGHVS and CDR2 FQNEAQ. V lost 4 bases to trimming and J lost 8 bases; unmatched junction nucleotides: 8. CDR3 nucleotide sequence: TGTGCCAGCAGCTCCTTCCGTGGGAGGGATGAGCAGTTCTTC. It is translated as CASSSFRGRDEQFF.

The chain employs TRBV7-8 and TRBJ1-5; 7 bases agree with TRBD1. The germline V gene has CDR1 SGHVS and CDR2 FQNEAQ. Germline trimming cut 5 bases from V and 5 bases from J; bases unmatched to any gene: 12. The CDR3 is 16 amino acids. CDR3 in DNA: TGTGCCAGCAGCCAATATGGACGACAGGGATATCAGCCCCAGCATTTT. Its translation is CASSQYGRQGYQPQHF.

The V gene is TRBV4-1, the J gene TRBJ1-4, with 7 bases matching TRBD1. V was pared by 1 base and J by 6 bases, with 5 bases of the junction left unmatched. This CDR3 has 15 amino acids. Germline CDR1 reads MGHRA; CDR2 reads YSYEKL. DNA of the CDR3: TGCGCCAGCAGCCAAGTGGAGGGGGCGCATGAAAAACTGTTTTTT. Its protein product is CASSQVEGAHEKLFF.

The V and J genes are TRBV25-1 and TRBJ2-1; 7 bases align to TRBD1. The germline V gene has CDR1 MGHDK and CDR2 SYGVNS. This CDR3 spans 14 amino acids. V lost 6 bases, J lost 0 bases, and 2 bases stayed unmatched. The CDR3 nucleotides read TGTGCCAGCAGCGGACAGGCCTCCTACAATGAGCAGTTCTTC. This codes for CASSGQASYNEQFF.